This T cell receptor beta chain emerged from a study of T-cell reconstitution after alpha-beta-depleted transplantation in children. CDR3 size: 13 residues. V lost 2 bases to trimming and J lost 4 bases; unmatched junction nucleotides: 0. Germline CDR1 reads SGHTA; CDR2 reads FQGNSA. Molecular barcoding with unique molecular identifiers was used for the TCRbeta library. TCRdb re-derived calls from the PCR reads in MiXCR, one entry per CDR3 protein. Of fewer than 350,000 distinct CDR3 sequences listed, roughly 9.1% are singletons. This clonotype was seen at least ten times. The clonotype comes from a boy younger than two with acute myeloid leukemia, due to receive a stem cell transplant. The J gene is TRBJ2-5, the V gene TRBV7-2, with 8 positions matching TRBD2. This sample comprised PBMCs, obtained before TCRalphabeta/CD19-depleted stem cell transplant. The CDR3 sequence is CASSLSGRETQYF. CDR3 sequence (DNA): TGTGCCAGCAGCTTAAGCGGGAGAGAGACCCAGTACTTC.